This T cell receptor beta chain was recovered during a study of OX40 agonist ivuxolimab in advanced cancers. Study information: Three patients, one with hepatocellular carcinoma and two with cutaneous melanoma, responded partially.

Sequencing used immunoSEQ multiplex PCR; TCRdb keeps in-frame clones, though not all of them. The sample contains fewer than 85,000 clones, 90% of which appear only once. The CDR3 loop spans 17 amino acids. CDR1 and CDR2 (germline): SGHTA, FQGNSA. V was cut by 5 bases and J by 4 bases, with 24 bases left in between. The chain has TRBV7-2 and TRBJ2-7; a weak D match, TRBD1 (5 bases). This receptor was identified in an adult with an advanced solid tumor such as melanoma, head and neck, liver or kidney cancer. The sequences come from CD4+ or CD8+ T cells sorted from blood, collected in a trial of the OX40 agonist ivuxolimab. This CDR3 reads CASSLSWGPLSPYEQYF. The DNA of the CDR3 is TGTGCCAGCAGCCTATCCTGGGGCCCTTTGTCTCCTTACGAGCAGTACTTC.